This T cell receptor beta chain was sequenced for a study of blood T cell repertoires in COVID-19. Measured with immunoSEQ multiplex PCR; TCRdb has only the in-frame clones, and not every one. The sample shows 110,000 to 150,000 clones, about 80% of them seen only once. The CDR3 sequence is 13 residues long. Looked up from germline, CDR1 is MNHEY and CDR2 is SVGEGT. V lost 0 bases, J lost 3 bases, and 6 bases lay in between. The sample consisted of peripheral blood. The chain carries TRBV6-2 or TRBV6-3 and TRBJ2-7; TRBD1 is a possible D gene (5 bases). This TCR was recovered from a human donor in a cohort sampled during active COVID-19. The CDR3 DNA reads as TGTGCCAGCAGTTACTCGGGGCTCTACGAGCAGTACTTC. Translating it yields CASSYSGLYEQYF.